The 32 T cell receptor beta chains below come from one sample, sequenced in a study of T cell responses to AZD1222 COVID-19 vaccine. Assay: immunoSEQ multiplex PCR; the TCRdb copy retains only in-frame clones and omits some. The table has more than 55,000 clones, 70% to 80% seen once. Sample: peripheral blood, taken 28 days after the second AZD1222 dose. The source of these receptors is an adult who received the AZD1222 COVID-19 vaccine.

The CDR3 is CASWSGHPFNTEAFF. CDR3 bases: TGTGCCAGCTGGTCCGGACATCCCTTCAACACTGAAGCTTTCTTT. The chain is built from TRBV28 and TRBJ1-1; a possible D gene is TRBD1 (5 bases). This CDR3 has 15 amino acids. V was shortened by 8 bases and J by 2 bases, with 18 bases between the two germline ends. Germline assignment: CDR1 MDHEN and CDR2 SYDVKM.

The CDR3 loop reads CASSTAGKYGYTF. The DNA for the CDR3 is TGTGCCAGCAGCACCGCGGGGAAGTATGGCTACACCTTC. The chain employs TRBV7-9 and TRBJ1-2; no clear D gene. Trimming shortened V by 5 bases and J by 5 bases, and 12 bases separated the two germline ends. Looked up from germline, CDR1 is SEHNR and CDR2 is FQNEAQ (reference sequence). The CDR3 sequence is 13 residues long.

This sequence joins TRBV5-1 and TRBJ2-2; D unresolved. This CDR3 contains 12 residues. CDR1 and CDR2 (germline): SGHRS, YFSETQ. V gave up 3 bases and J gave up 3 bases, with 3 bases separating them. CDR3 DNA: TGCGCCAGCAGCTGGGACACCGGGGAGCTGTTTTTT. It encodes CASSWDTGELFF. Variable domain in full (rest from reference TRBV5-1 and TRBJ2-2): KAGVTQTPRYLIKTRGQQVTLSCSPISGHRSVSWYQQTPGQGLQFLFEYFSETQRNKGNFPGRFSGRQFSNSRSEMNVSTLELGDSALYLCASSWDTGELFFGEGSRLTVL.

This clone was recorded only once. The chain joins TRBV19 to TRBJ1-1; D is undetermined. The CDR3 has 16 amino acids. The germline V gene has CDR1 LNHDA and CDR2 SQIVND (reference sequence). Deletions cut 9 bases from V and 4 bases from J, with 24 bases between. The CDR3 sequence is CASRSRSSVLGTEAFF. Here the CDR3 DNA reads TGTGCCAGCAGGTCCCGTTCGTCGGTCTTAGGCACTGAAGCTTTCTTT.

This clone was seen a handful of times. The chain has TRBV9 and TRBJ2-2; 11 nucleotides line up with TRBD1. Trimming removed 4 bases from V and 0 bases from J; junction bases left unmatched: 5. Germline V lookup: CDR1 SGDLS, CDR2 YYNGEE. This CDR3 spans 17 amino acids. The CDR3 reads CASSPRGQGANTGELFF. CDR3 coding DNA: TGTGCCAGCAGCCCCAGGGGACAGGGGGCGAACACCGGGGAGCTGTTTTTT.

V gene TRBV6-4 combines with J gene TRBJ2-7, with D perhaps assigned TRBD1 or TRBD2 (5 bases each). Germline lookup yields CDR1 MRHNA and CDR2 SNTAGT. V shed 5 bases and J shed 3 bases, with 14 bases lying between them. The CDR3 runs 14 residues. CDR3 nucleotides: TGTGCCAGCAGTTCTCCGGGGCTGATCTACGAGCAGTACTTC. Protein: CASSSPGLIYEQYF.

The rearrangement links TRBV15 to TRBJ2-3, with 9 positions matching TRBD1. The CDR3 is 15 amino acids. With 9 bases clipped from V and 5 bases from J, the junction kept 12 bases outside the gene matches. The V gene's germline CDR1 is LNHNV and CDR2 YYDKDF (reference sequence). Written as DNA, the CDR3 is TGTGCCACAAATGATAGGGGACAGGGAAGAGATACGCAGTATTTT. This codes for CATNDRGQGRDTQYF.

This clone is a singleton in its sample. The V call is TRBV29-1, the J call TRBJ2-5; no clear D gene. CDR3 size: 13 residues. Germline V CDR1 and CDR2: SQVTM, ANQGSEA. The V end was cut by 2 bases, the J end by 1 base, with 8 bases between. The CDR3 DNA is TGCAGCGTTGAATTGTGGGGCCAAGAGACCCAGTACTTC. This translates into CSVELWGQETQYF.

The rearrangement links TRBV28 to TRBJ1-5, with D possibly being TRBD1 (6 bases). V dropped 6 bases and J dropped 4 bases, with 19 bases sitting between them. The CDR3 runs 16 residues. Germline loops: CDR1 MDHEN, CDR2 SYDVKM. Here the CDR3 DNA reads TGTGCCAGCAGCCCATTTGGGCAGGGGATAAATCAGCCCCAGCATTTT. Amino acid sequence: CASSPFGQGINQPQHF.

For the CDR3, the DNA is TGTGCCAGCACCCTACGTTTGGGTGGCGGGGGGGAAACAGATACGCAGTATTTT. Amino acid sequence: CASTLRLGGGGETDTQYF. The chain recombines TRBV5-6 with TRBJ2-3, with 9 bases matching TRBD2. The V segment lost 6 bases and the J segment 3 bases; nucleotides outside the gene matches: 17. The CDR3 contains 18 residues. From germline, CDR1 is SGHDT and CDR2 YYEEEE. The whole variable domain, filled in from reference TRBV5-6 and TRBJ2-3, reads DAGVTQSPTHLIKTRGQQVTLRCSPKSGHDTVSWYQQALGQGPQFIFQYYEEEERQRGNFPDRFSGHQFPNYSSELNVNALLLGDSALYLCASTLRLGGGGETDTQYFGPGTRLTVL.

The J gene is TRBJ2-2, the V gene TRBV11-2; the D gene is possibly TRBD1 (5 bases). The CDR3 consists of 15 residues. The V gene's germline CDR1 is SGHAT and CDR2 FQNNGV. Trimming removed 1 base at V and 6 bases at J, with 12 bases between. In nucleotides, the CDR3 is TGTGCCAGCAGCTTAGTGGCAGGGTCATCCGGGGAGCTGTTTTTT. This gives the protein CASSLVAGSSGELFF.

J is TRBJ2-2 and V is TRBV9; possible D gene TRBD1, 5 bases. Germline lookup yields CDR1 SGDLS and CDR2 YYNGEE. The CDR3 is 16 residues long. V lost 0 bases, J lost 4 bases, and 13 bases lay in between. As DNA, the CDR3 is TGTGCCAGCAGCGTAGACCCCAGGGTCCTCACCGGGGAGCTGTTTTTT. Its translation is CASSVDPRVLTGELFF.

This sequence joins TRBV7-2 and TRBJ1-2; D uncertain. CDR3 size: 13 residues. V dropped 1 base and J dropped 1 base, with 4 bases sitting between them. Germline lookup yields CDR1 SGHTA and CDR2 FQGNSA. The CDR3 is CASSLVNNYGYTF. The CDR3 DNA follows: TGTGCCAGCAGCTTAGTTAATAACTATGGCTACACCTTC.

This chain connects TRBV14 to TRBJ2-5, with D perhaps TRBD1 (6 bases). Germline V gene data show CDR1 as SGHDN and CDR2 as FVKESK. The V gene lost 3 bases and the J gene lost 9 bases, with 14 bases spanning the gap. This CDR3 has 13 amino acids. CDR3 sequence reads: CASSQSTGTSQYF. The CDR3 nucleotides are TGTGCCAGCAGCCAGAGCACCGGGACATCCCAGTACTTC.

V usage is TRBV6-5 and J usage is TRBJ2-3; the D gene is possibly TRBD2 (6 bases). V dropped 5 bases and J dropped 1 base, with 13 bases sitting between them. The CDR3 extends over 15 amino acids. Germline CDR1 reads MNHEY; CDR2 reads SVGAGI. CDR3 amino acids: CASSLGGWGTDTQYF. CDR3 nucleotides: TGTGCCAGCAGTCTCGGGGGTTGGGGCACAGATACGCAGTATTTT.

This clone was detected a few times. CDR3 region: CASSLQGPYGYTF. Here the CDR3 DNA reads TGTGCCAGCAGCTTACAGGGACCCTATGGCTACACCTTC. The chain employs TRBV11-1 and TRBJ1-2, with D possibly being TRBD1 (5 bases). The length of the CDR3 is 13 residues. Germline V CDR1 and CDR2: SGHAT, FQDESV (reference sequence). V gave up 2 bases and J gave up 4 bases, with 8 bases separating them.

This CDR3 is CASSTVVGVDETQYF. CDR3 DNA: TGTGCCAGCAGCACCGTGGTAGGGGTCGACGAGACCCAGTACTTC. V and J are TRBV9 and TRBJ2-5; D possibly corresponds to TRBD1 (5 bases). The CDR3 length is 15 residues. The ends were cut back, 4 bases at V and 5 bases at J, with 18 bases in the middle. Germline CDR1 is SGDLS and CDR2 is YYNGEE.

The chain's CDR3 is CASSSRTYEQYF. DNA of the CDR3: TGTGCCAGCAGCTCCCGGACGTACGAGCAGTACTTC. The V gene is TRBV11-1, the J gene TRBJ2-7; D uncertain. Germline V gene data show CDR1 as SGHAT and CDR2 as FQDESV (reference sequence). The CDR3 is 12 residues long. V was pared by 4 bases and J by 4 bases, with 8 bases between.

The chain carries TRBV28 and TRBJ1-5, with D unclear. Germline V gene data show CDR1 as MDHEN and CDR2 as SYDVKM. The germline V and J ends were trimmed by 7 bases and 1 base, with 14 bases remaining between them. The CDR3 has 15 amino acids. The CDR3 coding sequence is TGTGCCAGCACCCAAACGGACGGGAGCAATCAGCCCCAGCATTTT. It translates to CASTQTDGSNQPQHF.

The rearrangement uses TRBV20-1 and TRBJ2-3; 7 bases map to TRBD2. The V and J ends lost 5 bases and 6 bases, in that order; junction bases with no gene match: 2. Germline CDR1 DFQATT, CDR2 SNEGSKA (reference sequence). This CDR3 contains 11 residues. The CDR3 DNA follows: TGCAGTGCTCCACTAGCGGATACGCAGTATTTT. It codes for CSAPLADTQYF.

This sequence joins TRBV28 and TRBJ1-6; D is unclear. Trimming stripped 5 bases from V and 9 bases from J, with 14 bases between. The CDR3 is 14 amino acids. Per the germline V gene, CDR1 is MDHEN and CDR2 is SYDVKM. The CDR3 DNA reads as TGTGCCAGCAGTACCCCTCGCTCGACTTCACCCCTCCACTTT. It encodes CASSTPRSTSPLHF.

This sequence joins TRBV18 and TRBJ1-6, with TRBD1 matching over 9 bases. With 0 bases clipped from V and 5 bases from J, the junction kept 11 bases outside the gene matches. The CDR3 covers 19 residues. The germline V gene has CDR1 KGHSH and CDR2 LQKENI. CDR3 sequence (DNA): TGTGCCAGCTCACCACCGAACAGGGGGCCGGGAAATAATAATTCACCCCTCCACTTT. Residues: CASSPPNRGPGNNNSPLHF.

This sequence joins TRBV7-2 and TRBJ2-1, with TRBD1 matching 9 bases. Trimming at V came to 5 bases and at J to 9 bases, leaving 8 bases not matched to a gene. CDR1 is SGHTA and CDR2 is FQGNSA in the germline V gene. This CDR3 region has 14 residues. The DNA of the CDR3 is TGTGCCAGCAGCCCATGGGACAGGGTGACTGAGCAGTTCTTC. Translation: CASSPWDRVTEQFF. Full variable domain (rest looked up from reference TRBV7-2 and TRBJ2-1): GAGVSQSPSNKVTEKGKDVELRCDPISGHTALYWYRQSLGQGLEFLIYFQGNSAPDKSGLPSDRFSAERTGGSVSTLTIQRTQQEDSAVYLCASSPWDRVTEQFFGPGTRLTVL.

The CDR3 region is CASSPRGGFKTF. The CDR3 DNA reads TGTGCCAGCAGCCCTAGGGGGGGGTTTAAGACCTTC. The chain uses TRBV7-9 and TRBJ1-2; a possible D gene is TRBD1 (6 bases). The CDR3 totals 12 residues. Trimming removed 5 bases from V and 14 bases from J, with 18 bases in between. Germline V gene data show CDR1 as SEHNR and CDR2 as FQNEAQ (reference sequence). The full variable domain, rest sourced from reference TRBV7-9 and TRBJ1-2, is DTGVSQNPRHKITKRGQNVTFRCDPISEHNRLYWYRQTLGQGPEFLTYFQNEAQLEKSRLLSDRFSAERPKGSFSTLEIQRTEQGDSAMYLCASSPRGGFKTFGSGTRLTVV.

The V and J genes are TRBV5-1 and TRBJ1-4, with D tentatively TRBD1 (5 bases). The V gene lost 4 bases and the J gene lost 0 bases, with 16 bases spanning the gap. The CDR3 length is 17 residues. The germline gives CDR1 SGHRS, CDR2 YFSETQ. The CDR3 reads CASSIRGSSATNEKLFF. For the CDR3, the DNA is TGCGCCAGCAGCATAAGGGGTAGCTCCGCAACTAATGAAAAACTGTTTTTT.

The chain is built from TRBV20-1 and TRBJ2-2, with unresolved D. V was clipped by 3 bases and J by 5 bases, with 16 bases between them. The germline gives CDR1 DFQATT, CDR2 SNEGSKA (reference sequence). This CDR3 is built from 15 residues. The CDR3 DNA sequence: TGCAGTGCTAGTAGGTCCGGGCTGGGGACCGGGGAGCTGTTTTTT. Protein product: CSASRSGLGTGELFF.

The gene calls are TRBV10-2 and TRBJ2-7, with D possibly TRBD1 on 6 matching bases. The CDR3 is 17 amino acids. In germline, CDR1 is WSHSY, CDR2 SAAADI. V gave up 2 bases and J gave up 2 bases, with 19 bases separating them. CDR3: CASSEPLDRLSPYEQYF. The CDR3 bases are TGCGCCAGCAGTGAGCCACTCGACAGGTTATCTCCCTACGAGCAGTACTTC.

The J gene is TRBJ1-1, the V gene TRBV3-1 (or the pseudogene TRBV3-2); D is possibly TRBD1 (5 bases). The CDR3 covers 14 residues. Germline V gene data show CDR1 as LGHDT and CDR2 as YNNKEL (reference sequence). V lost 4 bases and J lost 3, with 12 bases in between. The CDR3 region has the DNA TGTGCCAGCAGCCGACAAAGAGGGGACACTGAAGCTTTCTTT. Its translation is CASSRQRGDTEAFF.

The chain has TRBV3-1 (or the pseudogene TRBV3-2) and TRBJ2-7; 7 bases match TRBD1. The CDR3 is 15 amino acids. With 1 base clipped from V and 5 bases from J, the junction kept 8 bases outside the gene matches. Germline lookup yields CDR1 LGHDT and CDR2 YNNKEL (reference sequence). The CDR3 here is CASSQGRQGAHEQYF. CDR3 sequence (DNA): TGTGCCAGCAGCCAAGGAAGACAGGGTGCCCACGAGCAGTACTTC.

The rearrangement joins TRBV18 to TRBJ1-3; no clear D gene. Trimming pared 5 bases from V and 0 bases from J, leaving 8 bases between. The CDR3 runs 14 residues. Germline V lookup: CDR1 KGHSH, CDR2 LQKENI. CDR3 bases: TGTGCCAGCTCATTTTCGAGCTCTGGAAACACCATATATTTT. Amino acids: CASSFSSSGNTIYF.

The chain employs TRBV7-9 and TRBJ1-4; D is uncertain. The V end lost 3 bases, the J end lost 4 bases, and 9 bases lay between the germline ends. The CDR3 is made up of 14 amino acids. Germline lookup yields CDR1 SEHNR and CDR2 FQNEAQ (reference sequence). The CDR3 sequence: CASSFPGFNEKLFF. The CDR3 DNA sequence: TGTGCCAGCAGCTTCCCTGGTTTTAATGAAAAACTGTTTTTT.

This chain uses TRBV28 with TRBJ2-1, with 10 bases that match TRBD2. The CDR3 runs 13 residues. Germline CDR1 MDHEN, CDR2 SYDVKM. Trimming took 9 bases from V and 6 from J; bases not matched to a gene: 5. The CDR3 here is CASTAGGLNEQFF. As DNA, the CDR3 is TGTGCCAGTACAGCGGGGGGGCTCAATGAGCAGTTCTTC.